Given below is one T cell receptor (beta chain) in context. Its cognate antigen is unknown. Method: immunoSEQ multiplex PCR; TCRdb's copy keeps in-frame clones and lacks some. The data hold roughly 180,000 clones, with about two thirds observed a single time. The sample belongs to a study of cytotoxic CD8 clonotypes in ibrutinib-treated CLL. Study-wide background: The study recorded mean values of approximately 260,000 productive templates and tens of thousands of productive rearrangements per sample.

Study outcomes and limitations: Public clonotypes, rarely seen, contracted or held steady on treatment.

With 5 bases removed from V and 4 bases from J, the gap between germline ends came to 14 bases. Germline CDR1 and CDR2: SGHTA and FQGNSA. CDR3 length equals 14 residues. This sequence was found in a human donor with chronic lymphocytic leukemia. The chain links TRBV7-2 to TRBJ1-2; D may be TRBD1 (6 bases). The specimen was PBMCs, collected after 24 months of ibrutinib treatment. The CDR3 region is CASSRQVPFYGYTF. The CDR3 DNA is TGTGCCAGCAGCCGACAGGTCCCCTTCTATGGCTACACCTTC.